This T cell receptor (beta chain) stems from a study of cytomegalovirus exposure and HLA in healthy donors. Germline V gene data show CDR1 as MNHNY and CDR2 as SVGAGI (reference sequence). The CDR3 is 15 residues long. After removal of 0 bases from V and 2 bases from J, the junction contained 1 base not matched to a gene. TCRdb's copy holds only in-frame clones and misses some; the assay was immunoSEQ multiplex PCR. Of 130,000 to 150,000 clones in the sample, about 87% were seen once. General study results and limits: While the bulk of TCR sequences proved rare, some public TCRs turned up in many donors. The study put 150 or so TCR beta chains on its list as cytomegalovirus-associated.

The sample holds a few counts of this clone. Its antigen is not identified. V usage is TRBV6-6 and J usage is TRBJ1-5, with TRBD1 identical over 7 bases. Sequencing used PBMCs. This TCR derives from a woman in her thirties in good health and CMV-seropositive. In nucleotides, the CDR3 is TGTGCCAGCAGTTACTCCCAGGGGGGCAATCAGCCCCAGCATTTT. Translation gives CASSYSQGGNQPQHF.